Below are 6 T cell receptor beta chains sequenced from a single sample in a study of shared clonotypes between healthy human individuals. This table comes from immunoSEQ multiplex PCR, and its TCRdb copy is limited to in-frame clones, with some not included. This table has about 710,000 clones, around 70% appearing once. Material for sequencing was memory CD4+ T cells sorted from blood. Subset of the sample: CD45RA-negative fraction. These TCRs come from a woman aged 30 to 39 in good health.

This rearrangement joins TRBV7-2 to TRBJ2-3, with D possibly being TRBD1 (5 bases). V lost 5 bases, J lost 0 bases, and 15 bases lay in between. Germline V gene sequence: CDR1 SGHTA, CDR2 FQGNSA. The CDR3 is made up of 16 amino acids. The DNA for the CDR3 is TGTGCCAGCAGCGGTAGGGGCGGACCTAGCACAGATACGCAGTATTTT. Translated, it gives CASSGRGGPSTDTQYF. Looking up the rest from reference TRBV7-2 and TRBJ2-3 gives the full variable domain: GAGVSQSPSNKVTEKGKDVELRCDPISGHTALYWYRQSLGQGLEFLIYFQGNSAPDKSGLPSDRFSAERTGGSVSTLTIQRTQQEDSAVYLCASSGRGGPSTDTQYFGPGTRLTVL.

The sample holds a few counts of this clone. V usage is TRBV2 and J usage is TRBJ2-3; 7 bases map to TRBD2. With 6 bases clipped from V and 3 bases from J, the junction kept 9 bases outside the gene matches. The germline V gene encodes CDR1 SNHLY and CDR2 FYNNEI. The CDR3 is 15 amino acids. CDR3 DNA: TGTGCCAGCAGGTTACTAGCGACCCTTACAGATACGCAGTATTTT. This gives the protein CASRLLATLTDTQYF.

V gene TRBV6-6 combines with J gene TRBJ2-3; D may be TRBD2 (6 bases). Trimming took off 6 bases at V and 2 bases at J, with 12 bases between the two ends. This CDR3 spans 14 amino acids. Germline V gives CDR1 MNHNY, CDR2 SVGAGI (reference sequence). The CDR3, as DNA: TGTGCCAGCAGCCCCGGGGGAAACACAGATACGCAGTATTTT. This translates into CASSPGGNTDTQYF.

The rearrangement uses TRBV7-9 and TRBJ2-7; perhaps TRBD2 as D (6 bases). V dropped 3 bases and J dropped 4 bases, with 16 bases sitting between them. The CDR3 contains 15 residues. The V gene's germline CDR1 is SEHNR and CDR2 FQNEAQ (reference sequence). The CDR3 region has the DNA TGTGCCAGCAGCTTTTTTGAGACCGGAGGGTACGAGCAGTACTTC. Its translation: CASSFFETGGYEQYF. The variable domain in full, with the rest retrieved from reference TRBV7-9 and TRBJ2-7, is DTGVSQNPRHKITKRGQNVTFRCDPISEHNRLYWYRQTLGQGPEFLTYFQNEAQLEKSRLLSDRFSAERPKGSFSTLEIQRTEQGDSAMYLCASSFFETGGYEQYFGPGTRLTVT.

This clone was detected only a few times. A read error may be the cause here, since a much bigger clone is one base away. Different DNA sequences within this sample yield the same CDR3. The CDR3 region is CASRRDFSSYEQYF. The CDR3, as DNA: TGTGCCAGCAGGAGGGACTTCTCCTCCTACGAGCAGTACTTC. The rearrangement links TRBV6-5 to TRBJ2-7, with D possibly matching TRBD2 (6 bases). V lost 6 bases and J lost 0, with 12 bases in between. The germline V gene has CDR1 MNHEY and CDR2 SVGAGI. The CDR3 loop spans 14 amino acids.

This clone appeared once. The V call is TRBV5-6, the J call TRBJ1-6; TRBD1 agrees at 7 bases. The J segment lost 10 bases and the V segment lost 3 bases, leaving 7 bases of the junction unmatched. Germline V gene sequence: CDR1 SGHDT, CDR2 YYEEEE. The CDR3 length is 14 residues. CDR3 amino acids: CASSSGQVVSPLHF. CDR3 nucleotides: TGTGCCAGCAGCTCAGGACAGGTCGTATCACCCCTCCACTTT.